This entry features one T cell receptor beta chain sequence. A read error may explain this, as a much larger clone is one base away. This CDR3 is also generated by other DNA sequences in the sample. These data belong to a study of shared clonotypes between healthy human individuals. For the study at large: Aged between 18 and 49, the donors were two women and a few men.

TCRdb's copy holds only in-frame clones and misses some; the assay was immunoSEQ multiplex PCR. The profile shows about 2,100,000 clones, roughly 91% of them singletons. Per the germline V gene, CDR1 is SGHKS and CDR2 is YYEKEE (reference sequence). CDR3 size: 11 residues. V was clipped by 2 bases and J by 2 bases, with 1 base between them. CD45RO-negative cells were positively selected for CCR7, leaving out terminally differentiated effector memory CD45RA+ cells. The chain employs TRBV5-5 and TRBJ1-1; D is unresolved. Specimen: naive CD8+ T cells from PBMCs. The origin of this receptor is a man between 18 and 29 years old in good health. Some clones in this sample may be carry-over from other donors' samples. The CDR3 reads CASSFNTEAFF. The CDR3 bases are TGTGCCAGCAGCTTTAACACTGAAGCTTTCTTT.